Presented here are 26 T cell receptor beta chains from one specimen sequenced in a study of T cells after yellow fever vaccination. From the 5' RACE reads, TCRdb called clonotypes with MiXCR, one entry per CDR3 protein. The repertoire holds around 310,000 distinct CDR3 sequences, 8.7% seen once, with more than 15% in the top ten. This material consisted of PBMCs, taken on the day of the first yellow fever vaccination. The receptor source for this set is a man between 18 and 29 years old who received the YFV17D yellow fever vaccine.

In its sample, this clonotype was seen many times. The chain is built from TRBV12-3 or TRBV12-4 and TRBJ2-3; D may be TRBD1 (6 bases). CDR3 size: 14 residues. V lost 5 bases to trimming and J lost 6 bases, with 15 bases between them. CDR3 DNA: TGTGCCAGCAGTCCTAAGACAGGCCCGGATACGCAGTATTTT. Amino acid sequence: CASSPKTGPDTQYF.

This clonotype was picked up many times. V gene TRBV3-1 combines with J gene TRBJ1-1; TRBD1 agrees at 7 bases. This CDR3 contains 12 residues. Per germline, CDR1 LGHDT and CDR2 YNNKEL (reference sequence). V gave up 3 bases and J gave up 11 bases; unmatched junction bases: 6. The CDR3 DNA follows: TGTGCCAGCAGCCAGGCTAGGACAGGCGCTTTCTTT. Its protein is CASSQARTGAFF.

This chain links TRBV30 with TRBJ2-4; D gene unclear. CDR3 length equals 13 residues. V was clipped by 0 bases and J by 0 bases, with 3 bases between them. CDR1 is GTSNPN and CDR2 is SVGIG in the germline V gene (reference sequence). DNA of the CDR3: TGTGCCTGGAGTGTGAAAGCCAAAAACATTCAGTACTTC. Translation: CAWSVKAKNIQYF.

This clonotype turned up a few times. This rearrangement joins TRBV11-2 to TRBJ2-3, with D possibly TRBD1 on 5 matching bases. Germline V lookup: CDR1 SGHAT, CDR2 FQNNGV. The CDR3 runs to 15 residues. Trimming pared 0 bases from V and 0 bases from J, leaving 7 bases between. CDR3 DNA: TGTGCCAGCAGCTTAGACAGGGAAAGCACAGATACGCAGTATTTT. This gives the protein CASSLDRESTDTQYF. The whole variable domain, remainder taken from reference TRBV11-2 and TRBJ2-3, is EAGVAQSPRYKIIEKRQSVAFWCNPISGHATLYWYQQILGQGPKLLIQFQNNGVVDDSQLPKDRFSAERLKGVDSTLKIQPAKLEDSAVYLCASSLDRESTDTQYFGPGTRLTVL.

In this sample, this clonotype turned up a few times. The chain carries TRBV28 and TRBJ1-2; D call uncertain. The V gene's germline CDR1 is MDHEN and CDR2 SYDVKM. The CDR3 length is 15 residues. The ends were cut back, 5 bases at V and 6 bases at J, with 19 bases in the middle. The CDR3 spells CASSPARPQLNGYTF. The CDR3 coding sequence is TGTGCCAGCAGTCCAGCGCGACCTCAGCTGAATGGCTACACCTTC.

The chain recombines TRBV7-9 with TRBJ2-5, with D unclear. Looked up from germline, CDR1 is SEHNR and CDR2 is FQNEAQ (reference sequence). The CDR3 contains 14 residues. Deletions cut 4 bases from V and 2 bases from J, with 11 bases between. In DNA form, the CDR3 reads TGTGCCAGCAGCTATGCCGGGCCGCAAGAGACCCAGTACTTC. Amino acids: CASSYAGPQETQYF.

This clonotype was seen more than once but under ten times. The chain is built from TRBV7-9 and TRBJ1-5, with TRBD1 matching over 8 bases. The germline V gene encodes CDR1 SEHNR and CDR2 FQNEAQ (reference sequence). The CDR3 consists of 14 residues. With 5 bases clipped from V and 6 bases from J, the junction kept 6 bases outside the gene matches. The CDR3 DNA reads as TGTGCCAGCAGCGCTACAGGGGGGAGTCAGCCCCAGCATTTT. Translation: CASSATGGSQPQHF.

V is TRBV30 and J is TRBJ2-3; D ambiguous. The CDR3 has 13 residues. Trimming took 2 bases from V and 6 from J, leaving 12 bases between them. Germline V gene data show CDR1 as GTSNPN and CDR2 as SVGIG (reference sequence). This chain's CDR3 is CAWSSPAGDTQYF. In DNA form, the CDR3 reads TGTGCCTGGAGTAGCCCGGCCGGGGATACGCAGTATTTT.

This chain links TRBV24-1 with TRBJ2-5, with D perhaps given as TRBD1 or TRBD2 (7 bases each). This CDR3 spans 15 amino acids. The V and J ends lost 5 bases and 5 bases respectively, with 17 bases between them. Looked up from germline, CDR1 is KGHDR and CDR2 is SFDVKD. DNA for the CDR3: TGTGCCACCAGTGGGGGGAGGGGGCTAAGGGAGACCCAGTACTTC. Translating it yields CATSGGRGLRETQYF.

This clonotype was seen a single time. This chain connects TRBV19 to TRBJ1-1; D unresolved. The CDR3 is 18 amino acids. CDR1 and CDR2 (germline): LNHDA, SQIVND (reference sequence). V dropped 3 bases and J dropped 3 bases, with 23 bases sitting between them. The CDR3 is CASSIKSGVPDRDTEAFF. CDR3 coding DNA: TGTGCCAGTAGTATTAAATCCGGGGTTCCAGATCGGGACACTGAAGCTTTCTTT.

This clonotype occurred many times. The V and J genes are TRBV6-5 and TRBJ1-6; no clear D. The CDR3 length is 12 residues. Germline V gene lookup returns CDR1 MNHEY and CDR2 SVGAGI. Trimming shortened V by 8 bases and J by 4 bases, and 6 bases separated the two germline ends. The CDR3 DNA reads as TGTGCCAGCCGCAGTTATAATTCACCCCTCCACTTT. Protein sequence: CASRSYNSPLHF.

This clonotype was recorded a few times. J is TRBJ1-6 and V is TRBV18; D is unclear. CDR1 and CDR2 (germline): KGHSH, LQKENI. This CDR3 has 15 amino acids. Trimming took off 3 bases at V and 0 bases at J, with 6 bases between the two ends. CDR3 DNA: TGTGCCAGCTCACCTAGGGTCTCCTATAATTCACCCCTCCACTTT. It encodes CASSPRVSYNSPLHF.

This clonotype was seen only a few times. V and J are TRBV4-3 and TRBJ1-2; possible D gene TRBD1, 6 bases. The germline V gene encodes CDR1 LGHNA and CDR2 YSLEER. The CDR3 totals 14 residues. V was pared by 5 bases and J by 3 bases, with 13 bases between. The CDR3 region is CASSNNRVHYGYTF. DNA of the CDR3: TGCGCCAGCAGCAACAACAGGGTCCACTATGGCTACACCTTC.

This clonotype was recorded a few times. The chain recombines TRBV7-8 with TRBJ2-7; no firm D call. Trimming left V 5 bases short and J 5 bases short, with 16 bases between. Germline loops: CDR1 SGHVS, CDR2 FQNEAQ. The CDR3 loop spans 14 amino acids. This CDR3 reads CASSPRQLGHEQYV. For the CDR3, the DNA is TGTGCCAGCAGCCCCCGCCAGTTAGGCCACGAGCAGTACGTC.

Written as DNA, the CDR3 is TGTGCCAGCAGCATGGTCGGGGGAGGACTCGAGCAGTACTTC. It is translated as CASSMVGGGLEQYF. The chain has TRBV5-4 and TRBJ2-7; possible D gene TRBD2, 6 bases. CDR1 and CDR2 from the germline V gene are SGHNT and YYREEE (reference sequence). This CDR3 contains 14 residues. Trimming took 4 bases from V and 6 from J, leaving 17 bases between them.

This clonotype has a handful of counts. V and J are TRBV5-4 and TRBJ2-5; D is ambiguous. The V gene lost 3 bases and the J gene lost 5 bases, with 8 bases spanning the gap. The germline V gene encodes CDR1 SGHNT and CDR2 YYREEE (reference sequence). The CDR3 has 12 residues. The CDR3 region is CASSSARETQYF. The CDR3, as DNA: TGTGCCAGCAGCTCGGCTCGGGAGACCCAGTACTTC.

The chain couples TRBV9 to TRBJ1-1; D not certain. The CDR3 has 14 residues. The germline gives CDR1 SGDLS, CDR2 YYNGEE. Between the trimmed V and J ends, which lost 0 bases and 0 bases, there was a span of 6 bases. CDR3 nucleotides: TGTGCCAGCAGCGTAGTTGGTATGAACACTGAAGCTTTCTTT. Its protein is CASSVVGMNTEAFF.

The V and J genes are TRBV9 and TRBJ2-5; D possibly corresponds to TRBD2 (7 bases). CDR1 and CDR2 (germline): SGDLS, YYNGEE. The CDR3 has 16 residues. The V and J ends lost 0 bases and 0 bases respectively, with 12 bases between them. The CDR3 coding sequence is TGTGCCAGCAGCGTAGCCCCGGGGGGCCACCAAGAGACCCAGTACTTC. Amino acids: CASSVAPGGHQETQYF. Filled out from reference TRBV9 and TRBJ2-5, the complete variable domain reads DSGVTQTPKHLITATGQRVTLRCSPRSGDLSVYWYQQSLDQGLQFLIQYYNGEERAKGNILERFSAQQFPDLHSELNLSSLELGDSALYFCASSVAPGGHQETQYFGPGTRLLVL.

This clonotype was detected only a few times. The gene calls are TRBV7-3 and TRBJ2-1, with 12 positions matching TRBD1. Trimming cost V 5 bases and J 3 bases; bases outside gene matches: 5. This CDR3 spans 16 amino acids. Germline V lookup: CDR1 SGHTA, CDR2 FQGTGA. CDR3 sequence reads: CASSPGTGGLYNEQFF. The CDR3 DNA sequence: TGTGCCAGCAGCCCCGGGACAGGGGGCCTCTACAATGAGCAGTTCTTC.

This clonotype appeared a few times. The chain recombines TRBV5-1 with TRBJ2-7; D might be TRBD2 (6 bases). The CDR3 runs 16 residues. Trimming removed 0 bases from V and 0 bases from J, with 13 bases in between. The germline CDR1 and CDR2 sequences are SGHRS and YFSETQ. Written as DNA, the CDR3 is TGCGCCAGCAGCTTGGGACCAGCGGGCCTCTCCTACGAGCAGTACTTC. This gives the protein CASSLGPAGLSYEQYF.

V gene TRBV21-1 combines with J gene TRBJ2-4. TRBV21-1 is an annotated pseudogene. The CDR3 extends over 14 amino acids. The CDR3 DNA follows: TGTGCCAGCAGCAAAGTGCCAGCCAAAAACATTCAGTACTTC. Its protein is CASSKVPAKNIQYF.

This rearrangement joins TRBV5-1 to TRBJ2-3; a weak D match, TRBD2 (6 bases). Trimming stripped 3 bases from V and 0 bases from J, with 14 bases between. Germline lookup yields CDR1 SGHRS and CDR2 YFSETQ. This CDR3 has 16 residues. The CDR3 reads CASSSGTQTSTDTQYF. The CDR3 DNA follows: TGCGCCAGCAGCTCCGGGACTCAGACTAGCACAGATACGCAGTATTTT.

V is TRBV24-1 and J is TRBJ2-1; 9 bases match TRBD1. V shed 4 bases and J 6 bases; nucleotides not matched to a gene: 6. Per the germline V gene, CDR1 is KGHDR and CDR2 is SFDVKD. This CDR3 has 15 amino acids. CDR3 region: CATSDPGTGTNEQFF. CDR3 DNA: TGTGCCACCAGTGACCCCGGGACAGGGACCAATGAGCAGTTCTTC.

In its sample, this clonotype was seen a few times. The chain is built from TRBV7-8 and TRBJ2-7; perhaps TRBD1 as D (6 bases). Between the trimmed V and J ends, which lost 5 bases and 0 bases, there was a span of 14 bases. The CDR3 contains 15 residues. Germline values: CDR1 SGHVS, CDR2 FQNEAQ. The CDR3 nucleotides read TGTGCCAGCAGCCGAGGGGGATCATTCTCCTACGAGCAGTACGTC. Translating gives CASSRGGSFSYEQYV.

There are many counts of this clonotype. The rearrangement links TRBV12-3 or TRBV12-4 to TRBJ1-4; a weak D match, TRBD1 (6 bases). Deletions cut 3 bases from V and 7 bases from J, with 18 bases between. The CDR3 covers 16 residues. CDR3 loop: CASSFGQGSWGEKLFF. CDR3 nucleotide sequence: TGTGCCAGCAGTTTCGGTCAGGGGAGCTGGGGTGAAAAACTGTTTTTT.

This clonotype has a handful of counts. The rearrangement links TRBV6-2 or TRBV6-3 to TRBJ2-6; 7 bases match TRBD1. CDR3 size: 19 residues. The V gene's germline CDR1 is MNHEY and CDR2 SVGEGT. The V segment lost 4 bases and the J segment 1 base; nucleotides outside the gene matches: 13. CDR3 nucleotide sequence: TGTGCCAGCAGTTCCTTATACAGGGGAGCGCAATCTGGGGCCAACGTCCTGACTTTC. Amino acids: CASSSLYRGAQSGANVLTF.